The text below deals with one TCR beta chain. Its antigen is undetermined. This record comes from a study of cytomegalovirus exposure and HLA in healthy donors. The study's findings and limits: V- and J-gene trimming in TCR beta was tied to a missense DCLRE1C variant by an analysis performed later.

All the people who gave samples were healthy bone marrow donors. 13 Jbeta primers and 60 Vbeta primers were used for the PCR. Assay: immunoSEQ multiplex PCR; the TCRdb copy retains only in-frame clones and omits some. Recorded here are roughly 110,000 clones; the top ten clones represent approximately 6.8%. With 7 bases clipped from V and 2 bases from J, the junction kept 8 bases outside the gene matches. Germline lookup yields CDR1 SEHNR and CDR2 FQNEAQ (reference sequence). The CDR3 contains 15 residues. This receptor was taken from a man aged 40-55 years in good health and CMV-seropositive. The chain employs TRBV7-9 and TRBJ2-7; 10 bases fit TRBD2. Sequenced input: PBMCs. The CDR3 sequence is CASTISSGGTYEQYF. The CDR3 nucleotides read TGTGCCAGCACCATTTCTAGCGGGGGTACCTACGAGCAGTACTTC.